Presented here are 20 T cell receptor beta chains from one specimen sequenced in a study of T cells in Graves' hyperthyroidism and ophthalmopathy. RNA transcripts were the template for amplifying TCR beta CDR3 regions. Carried out on the TCR CDR3, a first-round RT-PCR used the HTBI primer set. One entry per CDR3 protein, called by TCRdb with MiXCR from the multiplex PCR reads. This sample has roughly 840,000 distinct CDR3 sequences, with roughly 37% found just once. Sequencing was done on a sample of blood. The receptor set was obtained from a man aged 18 to 30 with Graves' hyperthyroidism.

As concerns this clonotype: This could be a read error, since a much larger clone is one nucleotide away. The CDR3 loop is CSARDWGGVDGYTF. Here the CDR3 DNA reads TGCAGTGCTAGAGATTGGGGCGGTGTAGATGGCTACACCTTC. The chain employs TRBV20-1 and TRBJ1-2; D perhaps matches TRBD1 (5 bases). The V gene's germline CDR1 is DFQATT and CDR2 SNEGSKA (reference sequence). This CDR3 is built from 14 residues. V lost 0 bases and J 6 bases, leaving 14 bases between the germline ends.

The chain joins TRBV10-3 to TRBJ1-2; the D gene is possibly TRBD1 (5 bases). This CDR3 is 12 amino acids long. Between the trimmed V and J ends, which lost 7 bases and 6 bases, there was a span of 12 bases. Per the germline V gene, CDR1 is ENHRY and CDR2 is SYGVKD. The CDR3 loop reads CAITDTGDGYTF. The CDR3 DNA sequence: TGTGCCATCACCGATACAGGAGATGGCTACACCTTC.

This clonotype was detected only a few times. The rearrangement links TRBV7-3 to TRBJ2-2; D possibly corresponds to TRBD1 (5 bases). Per germline, CDR1 SGHTA and CDR2 FQGTGA. The CDR3 totals 14 residues. Trimming stripped 3 bases from V and 5 bases from J, with 10 bases between. The CDR3: CASSFTTETGELFF. The CDR3 region has the DNA TGTGCCAGCAGCTTTACGACAGAGACCGGGGAGCTGTTTTTT.

This clonotype was detected many times. The genes are TRBV10-2 and TRBJ2-5; D uncertain. V was cut by 10 bases and J by 2 bases, with 17 bases left in between. The CDR3 is 14 amino acids. Germline V gives CDR1 WSHSY, CDR2 SAAADI. The CDR3, as DNA: TGCGCCACCACCCTCGAGGTGGAACAAGAGACCCAGTACTTC. Residues: CATTLEVEQETQYF.

In its sample, this clonotype was seen a few times. The chain is built from TRBV5-1 and TRBJ2-7; 7 bases fit TRBD1. The CDR3 has 14 amino acids. CDR1 is SGHRS and CDR2 is YFSETQ in the germline V gene. V lost 3 bases and J lost 6; bases outside the gene matches: 9. The DNA of the CDR3 is TGCGCCAGCAGCTCCTCACAGGGGCGTGGCGAGCAGTACTTC. Protein sequence: CASSSSQGRGEQYF.

This clonotype has only a few counts. This CDR3 reads CASGPSSGNTIYF. The CDR3 DNA sequence: TGTGCCAGCGGCCCGAGCTCTGGAAACACCATATATTTT. V is TRBV12-3 or TRBV12-4 and J is TRBJ1-3; the D is unclear. Trimming cost V 8 bases and J 0 bases, with 8 bases left between them. The CDR3 spans 13 residues.

This clonotype occurred many times. The chain employs TRBV2 and TRBJ2-2; D not certain. Germline lookup yields CDR1 SNHLY and CDR2 FYNNEI. CDR3 length equals 14 residues. V was clipped by 4 bases and J by 2 bases, with 8 bases between them. The chain's CDR3 is CASSVARNTGELFF. CDR3 DNA sequence: TGTGCCAGCAGTGTTGCCCGTAACACCGGGGAGCTGTTTTTT.

This clonotype showed up just a few times. V gene TRBV12-3 or TRBV12-4 combines with J gene TRBJ2-7; D is possibly TRBD1 (6 bases). The CDR3 extends over 14 amino acids. V lost 5 bases and J 4 bases, leaving 15 bases between the germline ends. The CDR3 loop reads CASSARTAQYEQYF. The CDR3 nucleotides are TGTGCCAGCAGTGCAAGGACAGCGCAGTACGAGCAGTACTTC.

This clonotype was seen more than once but under ten times. The chain has TRBV9 and TRBJ2-2, with D tentatively TRBD1 or TRBD2 (5 bases each). In germline, CDR1 is SGDLS, CDR2 YYNGEE. CDR3 length: 14 residues. Trimming removed 0 bases at V and 5 bases at J, with 8 bases between. The CDR3 is CASSVDGGTGELFF. The CDR3 region has the DNA TGTGCCAGCAGCGTAGATGGGGGAACCGGGGAGCTGTTTTTT.

This clonotype appeared many times. The chain carries TRBV7-9 and TRBJ2-5, with D perhaps TRBD2 (6 bases). V lost 8 bases and J 5 bases, leaving 15 bases between the germline ends. Germline V CDR1 and CDR2: SEHNR, FQNEAQ (reference sequence). This CDR3 contains 13 residues. CDR3 residues: CASLRGRGETQYF. The CDR3, as DNA: TGTGCCAGCTTGAGAGGTCGGGGGGAGACCCAGTACTTC.

The CDR3 region is CASGLRVETEAFF. In DNA form, the CDR3 reads TGTGCCAGCGGCCTCAGGGTGGAGACTGAAGCTTTCTTT. The chain is built from TRBV9 and TRBJ1-1; possibly TRBD1 for D (5 bases). Germline V gives CDR1 SGDLS, CDR2 YYNGEE. Trimming took off 7 bases at V and 5 bases at J, with 15 bases between the two ends. This CDR3 has 13 residues.

The chain couples TRBV29-1 to TRBJ1-1; D remains ambiguous. V lost 8 bases and J 8 bases, leaving 18 bases between the germline ends. The CDR3 length is 12 residues. The germline V gene has CDR1 SQVTM and CDR2 ANQGSEA. DNA for the CDR3: TGCAGCTTGCCAGCAAGGTCTGAGGAAGCTTTCTTT. Protein product: CSLPARSEEAFF. Full variable domain (missing parts from reference TRBV29-1 and TRBJ1-1): SAVISQKPSRDICQRGTSLTIQCQVDSQVTMMFWYRQQPGQSLTLIATANQGSEATYESGFVIDKFPISRPNLTFSTLTVSNMSPEDSSIYLCSLPARSEEAFFGQGTRLTVV.

This clonotype was detected a few times. This chain joins TRBV7-2 and TRBJ2-5; D not certain. Deletions cut 2 bases from V and 2 bases from J, with 9 bases between. The germline CDR1 and CDR2 sequences are SGHTA and FQGNSA. This CDR3 comprises 14 residues. The CDR3: CASSLMGFQETQYF. CDR3 coding DNA: TGTGCCAGCAGCTTAATGGGGTTTCAAGAGACCCAGTACTTC.

This clonotype was seen a few times. The chain carries TRBV12-3 or TRBV12-4 and TRBJ1-2, with D perhaps TRBD1 (5 bases). The V end was cut by 7 bases, the J end by 4 bases, with 22 bases between. This CDR3 is 16 amino acids long. The CDR3 nucleotides are TGTGCCAGCACTAACCTTTCGGGGCGCCGCTTCTATGGCTACACCTTC. Translation gives CASTNLSGRRFYGYTF.

The rearrangement links TRBV29-1 to TRBJ2-5; D could derive from TRBD1 or TRBD2 (6 bases each). The CDR3 is 12 residues long. The V end was cut by 7 bases, the J end by 5 bases, with 14 bases between. Germline V gives CDR1 SQVTM, CDR2 ANQGSEA. Here the CDR3 reads CSAQRGRETQYF. DNA of the CDR3: TGCAGCGCTCAACGGGGGCGGGAGACCCAGTACTTC.

Ten or more counts support this clonotype. The chain combines TRBV11-3 with TRBJ1-1, with 10 bases lining up with TRBD1. Germline lookup yields CDR1 SGHNT and CDR2 YENEEA. Germline trimming cut 4 bases from V and 5 bases from J; bases unmatched to any gene: 4. The CDR3 sequence is 14 residues long. This chain's CDR3 is CASSSGTGETEAFF. CDR3 DNA: TGTGCCAGCAGCTCCGGGACAGGGGAAACTGAAGCTTTCTTT.

The rearrangement uses TRBV7-2 and TRBJ1-3, with D unclear. Trimming removed 5 bases from V and 4 bases from J, with 9 bases in between. CDR1 is SGHTA, CDR2 FQGNSA, per germline. This CDR3 is 13 amino acids long. The CDR3 nucleotides are TGTGCCAGCAGCCCGCCTCCGGGAAACACCATATATTTT. Its protein is CASSPPPGNTIYF.

This clonotype was seen ten or more times. Relative to the germline gene, one junction end is altered; a read error may explain this. The chain links TRBV5-1 to TRBJ1-1, with a weak D call TRBD1 (6 bases). Germline V gives CDR1 SGHRS, CDR2 YFSETQ. This CDR3 is built from 12 residues. The CDR3 is CASSLGQTEAFF. The CDR3 DNA sequence: TGTGCCAGCAGCTTAGGACAGACTGAAGCTTTCTTT.

The V call is TRBV11-1, the J call TRBJ2-7; D unresolved. Trimming left V 5 bases short and J 3 bases short, with 17 bases between. This CDR3 is 15 amino acids long. Looked up from germline, CDR1 is SGHAT and CDR2 is FQDESV (reference sequence). The CDR3 loop is CASSLLAWANYEQYF. The CDR3 bases are TGTGCCAGCAGCCTCCTGGCCTGGGCAAACTACGAGCAGTACTTC. Full variable domain (missing parts from reference TRBV11-1 and TRBJ2-7): EAEVAQSPRYKITEKSQAVAFWCDPISGHATLYWYRQILGQGPELLVQFQDESVVDDSQLPKDRFSAERLKGVDSTLKIQPAELGDSAMYLCASSLLAWANYEQYFGPGTRLTVT.

This clonotype has only a few counts. The CDR3 DNA reads TGTGCCAGCAGCTTGGGACCGGAGGATCAGCCCCAGCATTTT. This translates into CASSLGPEDQPQHF. This chain links TRBV5-4 with TRBJ1-5; D not certain. The CDR3 is made up of 14 amino acids. CDR1 and CDR2 from the germline V gene are SGHNT and YYREEE (reference sequence). V was pared by 0 bases and J by 5 bases, with 9 bases between.